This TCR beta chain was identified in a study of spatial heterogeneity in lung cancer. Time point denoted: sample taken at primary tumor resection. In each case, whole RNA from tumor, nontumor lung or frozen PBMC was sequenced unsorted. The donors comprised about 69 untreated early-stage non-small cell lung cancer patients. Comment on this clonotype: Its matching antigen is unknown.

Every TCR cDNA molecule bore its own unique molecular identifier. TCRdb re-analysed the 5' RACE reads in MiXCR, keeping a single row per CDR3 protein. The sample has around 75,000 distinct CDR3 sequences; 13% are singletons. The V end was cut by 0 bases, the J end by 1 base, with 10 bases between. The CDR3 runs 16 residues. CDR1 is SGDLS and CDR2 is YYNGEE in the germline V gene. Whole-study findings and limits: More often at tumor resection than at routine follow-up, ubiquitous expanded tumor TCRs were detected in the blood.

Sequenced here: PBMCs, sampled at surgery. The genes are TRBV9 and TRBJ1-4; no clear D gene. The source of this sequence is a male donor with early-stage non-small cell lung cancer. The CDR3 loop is CASSVGGSLTNEKLFF. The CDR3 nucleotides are TGTGCCAGCAGCGTAGGCGGCAGCCTAACTAATGAAAAACTGTTTTTT.